This T cell receptor beta chain was profiled in a study of cytomegalovirus exposure and HLA in healthy donors. Trimming at V came to 0 bases and at J to 0 bases, leaving 9 bases not matched to a gene. The CDR3 runs to 19 residues. The germline V gene encodes CDR1 SGHRS and CDR2 YFSETQ. Sequenced by immunoSEQ multiplex PCR; TCRdb stores in-frame clones only, minus some. Of 100,000 to 150,000 clones listed, around nine tenths were seen once; the top ten hold 1.4% to 1.5%. A note on this clone: The antigen remains undetermined.

The study, taken as a whole, reports: CMV antigen specificity of a few CMV-associated chains was confirmed in vitro.

This chain joins TRBV5-1 and TRBJ2-1, with TRBD2 matching 10 bases. The receptor was isolated from a man aged 25 to 40 in good health and CMV-seronegative. Sequencing was carried out using PBMCs. Here the CDR3 DNA reads TGCGCCAGCAGCTTGGAGGTTATAGCGGGGGGAAGCTCCTACAATGAGCAGTTCTTC. It codes for CASSLEVIAGGSSYNEQFF.